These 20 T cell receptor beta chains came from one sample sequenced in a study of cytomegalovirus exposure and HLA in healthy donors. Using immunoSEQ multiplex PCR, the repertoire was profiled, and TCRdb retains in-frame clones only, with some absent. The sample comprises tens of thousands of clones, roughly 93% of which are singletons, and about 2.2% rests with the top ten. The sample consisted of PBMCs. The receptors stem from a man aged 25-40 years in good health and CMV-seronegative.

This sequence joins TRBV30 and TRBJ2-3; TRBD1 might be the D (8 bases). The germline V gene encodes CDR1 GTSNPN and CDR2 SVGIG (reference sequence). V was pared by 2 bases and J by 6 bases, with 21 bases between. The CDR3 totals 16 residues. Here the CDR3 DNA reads TGTGCCTGGAGTCCCCGACAGGGGAGGGGGACGGATACGCAGTATTTT. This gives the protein CAWSPRQGRGTDTQYF.

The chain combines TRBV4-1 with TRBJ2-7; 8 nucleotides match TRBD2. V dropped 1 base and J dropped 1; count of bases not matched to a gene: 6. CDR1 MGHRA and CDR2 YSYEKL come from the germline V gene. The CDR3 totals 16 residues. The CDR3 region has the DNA TGCGCCAGCAGCCAAGGTATACTAGCGGCATCCTACGAGCAGTACTTC. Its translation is CASSQGILAASYEQYF.

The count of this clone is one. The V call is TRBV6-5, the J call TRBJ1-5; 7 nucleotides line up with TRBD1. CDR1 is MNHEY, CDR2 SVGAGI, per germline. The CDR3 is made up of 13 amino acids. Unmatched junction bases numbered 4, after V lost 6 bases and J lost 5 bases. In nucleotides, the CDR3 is TGTGCCAGCAGCCGGGACAGCGATCAGCCCCAGCATTTT. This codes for CASSRDSDQPQHF.

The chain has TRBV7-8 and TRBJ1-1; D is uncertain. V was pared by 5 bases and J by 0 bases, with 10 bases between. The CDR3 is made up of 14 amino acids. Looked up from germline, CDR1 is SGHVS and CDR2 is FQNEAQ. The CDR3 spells CASSPSGLNTEAFF. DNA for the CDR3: TGTGCCAGCAGCCCCTCGGGTCTGAACACTGAAGCTTTCTTT.

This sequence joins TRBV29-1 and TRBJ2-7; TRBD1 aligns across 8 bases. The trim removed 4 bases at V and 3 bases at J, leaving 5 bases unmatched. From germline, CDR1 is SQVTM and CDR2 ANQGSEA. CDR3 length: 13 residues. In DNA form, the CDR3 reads TGCAGCGTTGTGGACAGGGCCAACTACGAGCAGTACTTC. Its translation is CSVVDRANYEQYF.

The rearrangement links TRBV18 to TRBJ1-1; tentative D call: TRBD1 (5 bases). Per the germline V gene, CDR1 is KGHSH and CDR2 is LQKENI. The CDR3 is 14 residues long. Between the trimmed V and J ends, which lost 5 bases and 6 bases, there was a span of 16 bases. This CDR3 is CASSAESGSAEAFF. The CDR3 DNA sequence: TGTGCCAGCTCAGCAGAATCAGGGTCTGCTGAAGCTTTCTTT.

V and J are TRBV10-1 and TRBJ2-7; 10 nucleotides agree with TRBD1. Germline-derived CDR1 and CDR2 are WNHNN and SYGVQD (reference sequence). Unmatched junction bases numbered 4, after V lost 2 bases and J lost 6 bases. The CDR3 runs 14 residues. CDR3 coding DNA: TGCGCCAGCAGTGAGACGGGACAGGGGACCGAGCAGTACTTC. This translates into CASSETGQGTEQYF.

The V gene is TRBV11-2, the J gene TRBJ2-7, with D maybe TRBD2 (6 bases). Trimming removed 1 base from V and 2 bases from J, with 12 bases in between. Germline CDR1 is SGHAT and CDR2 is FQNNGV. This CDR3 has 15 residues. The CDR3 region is CASSLALRGPYEQYF. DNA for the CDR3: TGTGCCAGCAGCTTAGCACTGCGGGGCCCCTACGAGCAGTACTTC.

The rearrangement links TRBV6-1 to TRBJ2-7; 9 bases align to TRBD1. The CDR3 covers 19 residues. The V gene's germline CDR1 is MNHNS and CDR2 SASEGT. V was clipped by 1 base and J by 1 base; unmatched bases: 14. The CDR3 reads CASSEGRTGVGIRSYEQYF. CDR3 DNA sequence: TGTGCCAGCAGTGAAGGTAGGACAGGGGTGGGGATCCGGTCCTACGAGCAGTACTTC.

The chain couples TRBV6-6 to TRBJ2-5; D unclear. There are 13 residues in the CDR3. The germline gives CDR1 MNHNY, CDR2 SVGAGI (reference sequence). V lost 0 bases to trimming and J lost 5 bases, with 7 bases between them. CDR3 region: CASSYSKLETQYF. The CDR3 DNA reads TGTGCCAGCAGTTACTCGAAACTGGAGACCCAGTACTTC.

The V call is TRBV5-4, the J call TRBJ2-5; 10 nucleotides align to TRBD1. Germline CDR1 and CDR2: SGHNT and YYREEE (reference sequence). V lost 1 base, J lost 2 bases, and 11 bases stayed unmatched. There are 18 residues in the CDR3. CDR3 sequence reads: CASSLRDRGVPSQETQYF. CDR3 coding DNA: TGTGCCAGCAGCTTGCGGGACAGGGGAGTCCCCTCGCAAGAGACCCAGTACTTC.

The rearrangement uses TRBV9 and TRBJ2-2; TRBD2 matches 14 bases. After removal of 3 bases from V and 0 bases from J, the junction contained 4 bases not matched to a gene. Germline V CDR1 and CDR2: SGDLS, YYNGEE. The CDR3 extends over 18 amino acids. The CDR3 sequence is CASSAGLAGATNTGELFF. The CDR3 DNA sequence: TGTGCCAGCAGCGCGGGACTAGCGGGGGCCACGAACACCGGGGAGCTGTTTTTT.

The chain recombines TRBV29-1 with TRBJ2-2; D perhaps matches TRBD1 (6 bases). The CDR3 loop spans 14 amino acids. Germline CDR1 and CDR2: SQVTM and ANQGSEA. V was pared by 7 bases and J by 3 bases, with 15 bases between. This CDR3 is CSASKHRDTGELFF. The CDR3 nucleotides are TGCAGCGCCTCAAAACACAGGGACACCGGGGAGCTGTTTTTT.

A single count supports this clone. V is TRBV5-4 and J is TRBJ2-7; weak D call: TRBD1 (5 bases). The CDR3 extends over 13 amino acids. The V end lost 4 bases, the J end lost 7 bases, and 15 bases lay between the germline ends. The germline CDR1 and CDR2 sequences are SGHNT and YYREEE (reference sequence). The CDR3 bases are TGTGCCAGCAGCCGCGGAGCCAGGGCGGAGCAGTACTTC. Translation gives CASSRGARAEQYF.

CDR3 in amino acids: CASSSIRQGVNQPQHF. DNA for the CDR3: TGTGCCAGCTCAAGTATTCGACAGGGGGTAAATCAGCCCCAGCATTTT. The V call is TRBV18, the J call TRBJ1-5; 9 bases are a match to TRBD1. This CDR3 has 16 residues. V lost 5 bases, J lost 4 bases, and 9 bases stayed unmatched. The germline gives CDR1 KGHSH, CDR2 LQKENI.

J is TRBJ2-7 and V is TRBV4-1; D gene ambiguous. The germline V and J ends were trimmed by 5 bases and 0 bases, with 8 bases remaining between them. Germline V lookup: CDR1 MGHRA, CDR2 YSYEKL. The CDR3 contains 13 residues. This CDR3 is CASSFISSYEQYF. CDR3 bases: TGCGCCAGCAGCTTTATCAGCTCCTACGAGCAGTACTTC.

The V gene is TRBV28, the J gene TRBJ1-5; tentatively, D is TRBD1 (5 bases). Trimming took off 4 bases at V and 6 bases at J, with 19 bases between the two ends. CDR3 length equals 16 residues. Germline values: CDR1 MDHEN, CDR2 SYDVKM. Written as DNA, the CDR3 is TGTGCCAGCAGTTCTCCCTGGGGGGGGGTAAGTCAGCCCCAGCATTTT. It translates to CASSSPWGGVSQPQHF.

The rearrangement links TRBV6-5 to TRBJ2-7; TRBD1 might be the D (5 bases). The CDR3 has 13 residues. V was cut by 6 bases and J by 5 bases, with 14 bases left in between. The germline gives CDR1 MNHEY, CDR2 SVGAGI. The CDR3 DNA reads TGTGCCAGCAGGATACCTGGACAAGACGAGCAGTACTTC. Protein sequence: CASRIPGQDEQYF.

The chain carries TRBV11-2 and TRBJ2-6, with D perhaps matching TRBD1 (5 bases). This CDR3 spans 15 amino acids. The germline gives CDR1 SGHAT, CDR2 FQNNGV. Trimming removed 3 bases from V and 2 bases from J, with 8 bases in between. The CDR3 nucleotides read TGTGCCAGCAGCTTTACCAGGGCTGGGGCCAACGTCCTGACTTTC. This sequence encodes CASSFTRAGANVLTF.

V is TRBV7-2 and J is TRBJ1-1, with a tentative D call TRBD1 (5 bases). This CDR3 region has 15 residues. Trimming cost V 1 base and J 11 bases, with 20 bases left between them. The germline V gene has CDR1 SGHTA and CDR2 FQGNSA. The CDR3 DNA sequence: TGTGCCAGCAGCTTAGTAGGTACAGGTCCGCGGCGCGCTTTCTTT. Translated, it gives CASSLVGTGPRRAFF.